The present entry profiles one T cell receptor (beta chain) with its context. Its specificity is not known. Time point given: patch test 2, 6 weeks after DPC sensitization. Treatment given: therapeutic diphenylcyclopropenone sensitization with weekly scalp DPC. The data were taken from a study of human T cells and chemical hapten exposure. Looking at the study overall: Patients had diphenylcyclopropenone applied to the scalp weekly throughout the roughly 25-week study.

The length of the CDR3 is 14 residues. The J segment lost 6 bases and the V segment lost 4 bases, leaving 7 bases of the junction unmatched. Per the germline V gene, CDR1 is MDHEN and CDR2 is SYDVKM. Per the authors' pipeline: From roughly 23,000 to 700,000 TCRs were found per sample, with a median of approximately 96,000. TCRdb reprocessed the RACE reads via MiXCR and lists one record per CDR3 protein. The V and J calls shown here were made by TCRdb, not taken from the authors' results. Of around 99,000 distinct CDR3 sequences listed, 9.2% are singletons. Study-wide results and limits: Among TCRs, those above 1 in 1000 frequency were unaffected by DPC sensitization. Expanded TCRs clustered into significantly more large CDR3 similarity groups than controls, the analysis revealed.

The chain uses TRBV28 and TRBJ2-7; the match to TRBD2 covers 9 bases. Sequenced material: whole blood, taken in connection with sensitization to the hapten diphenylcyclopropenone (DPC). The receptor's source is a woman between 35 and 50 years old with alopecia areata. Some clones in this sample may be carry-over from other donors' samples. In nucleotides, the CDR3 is TGTGCCAGCAGTTCACCGGGACTAGCTCCCGAGCAGTACTTC. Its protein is CASSSPGLAPEQYF. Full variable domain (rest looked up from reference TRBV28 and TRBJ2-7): DVKVTQSSRYLVKRTGEKVFLECVQDMDHENMFWYRQDPGLGLRLIYFSYDVKMKEKGDIPEGYSVSREKKERFSLILESASTNQTSMYLCASSSPGLAPEQYFGPGTRLTVT.